This T cell receptor beta chain was recorded in a study of identical twins. Study outcomes and limitations: The study found excess low generation probability among twin-shared out-of-frame alpha sequences. Reduced insertions were recorded for abundant cord blood beta clonotypes, with no such pattern in memory repertoires. Zero-insertion analyses were open to partial confounding by invariant MAIT and iNKT cells.

Turning to this clonotype: No antigen is known for it.

Via MiXCR, TCRdb re-called the 5' RACE reads, giving one row per CDR3 protein. The table has 640,000 or so distinct CDR3 sequences, 6% to 6.5% seen once. The trim removed 4 bases at V and 4 bases at J, leaving 14 bases unmatched. The length of the CDR3 is 18 residues. Germline loops: CDR1 WSHSY, CDR2 SAAADI. Only healthy Caucasians were included as donors. The chain links TRBV10-2 to TRBJ2-1, with 9 bases aligning to TRBD2. The receptor was isolated from a man younger than 30 in good health. The specimen sequenced was naive T cells sorted from blood. CDR3 sequence (DNA): TGCGCCAGCAGTGTGGGTAGCGGGAGTTCCTGGGGTTACAATGAGCAGTTCTTC. Translation: CASSVGSGSSWGYNEQFF.